Shown below are 11 T cell receptor beta chains from a single sample sequenced in a study of CD8 T cells in ankylosing spondylitis. TCRdb reprocessed the 5' RACE reads with MiXCR, giving one entry per CDR3 protein. The repertoire holds more than 150,000 distinct CDR3 sequences, with around 13% as singletons. The source material was blood, either unsorted or a sorted T cell fraction (not recorded which). These TCRs come from a male donor with ankylosing spondylitis or in good health (not recorded which).

This chain uses TRBV7-9 with TRBJ2-7, with TRBD1 matching over 10 bases. V was pared by 5 bases and J by 0 bases, with 7 bases of the junction left unmatched. Germline CDR1 reads SEHNR; CDR2 reads FQNEAQ (reference sequence). The length of the CDR3 is 16 residues. CDR3: CASSPPGQGSSYEQYF. In DNA form, the CDR3 reads TGTGCCAGCAGCCCCCCGGGACAGGGGAGCTCCTACGAGCAGTACTTC.

The rearrangement uses TRBV11-2 and TRBJ2-3, with TRBD2 identical over 16 bases. The CDR3 spans 18 residues. Germline CDR1 is SGHAT and CDR2 is FQNNGV. V lost 6 bases and J lost 5; bases outside the gene matches: 11. CDR3: CASSQGLAGGQVEDTQYF. The CDR3 DNA follows: TGTGCCAGCAGTCAGGGACTAGCGGGGGGGCAAGTTGAAGATACGCAGTATTTT.

This clonotype has ten or more counts. The genes are TRBV12-3 or TRBV12-4 and TRBJ2-3; possible D gene TRBD2, 6 bases. The germline V and J ends were trimmed by 3 bases and 6 bases, with 16 bases remaining between them. The CDR3 runs to 15 residues. CDR3 residues: CASSFRDWGEDTQYF. CDR3 in DNA: TGTGCCAGCAGTTTTCGGGACTGGGGCGAGGATACGCAGTATTTT.

This clonotype was observed a few times. The chain carries TRBV30 and TRBJ2-2; 8 positions match TRBD1. This CDR3 contains 14 residues. With 5 bases clipped from V and 5 bases from J, the junction kept 7 bases outside the gene matches. Germline values: CDR1 GTSNPN, CDR2 SVGIG (reference sequence). In DNA form, the CDR3 reads TGTGCCTGGGCCTTACAGGGGGAGACCGGGGAGCTGTTTTTT. Protein product: CAWALQGETGELFF.

This clonotype has ten or more counts. V gene TRBV2 combines with J gene TRBJ2-1; 10 bases map to TRBD2. Trimming removed 1 base from V and 6 bases from J; junction bases left unmatched: 3. There are 15 residues in the CDR3. Germline V gives CDR1 SNHLY, CDR2 FYNNEI. CDR3 in DNA: TGTGCCAGCAGTGAAGGGAGCGGGAGGGGCAATGAGCAGTTCTTC. This gives the protein CASSEGSGRGNEQFF.

The chain couples TRBV20-1 to TRBJ2-1; the D is unclear. The CDR3 is 11 amino acids. V shed 1 base and J shed 6 bases, with 4 bases lying between them. CDR1 DFQATT and CDR2 SNEGSKA come from the germline V gene (reference sequence). Here the CDR3 DNA reads TGCAGTGCTAGAGTTGTCAATGAGCAGTTCTTC. The encoded protein is CSARVVNEQFF.

The genes are TRBV13 and TRBJ2-7; 7 nucleotides line up with TRBD2. CDR3 size: 15 residues. After removal of 5 bases from V and 3 bases from J, the junction contained 10 bases not matched to a gene. Germline CDR1 is PRHDT and CDR2 is FYEKMQ (reference sequence). The DNA for the CDR3 is TGTGCCAGCAGCGGGGGGGAGGGAGAGTTCTACGAGCAGTACTTC. As protein: CASSGGEGEFYEQYF.

There are a few counts of this clonotype. The genes are TRBV12-5 and TRBJ2-5; 9 nucleotides line up with TRBD2. Germline V gives CDR1 LGHNT, CDR2 FRNRAP. The CDR3 is made up of 17 amino acids. With 7 bases clipped from V and 4 bases from J, the junction kept 16 bases outside the gene matches. The DNA for the CDR3 is TGTGCTAGTGCCAATAGCGGGAGCGGAGGTACGGGAGAGACCCAGTACTTC. Translation gives CASANSGSGGTGETQYF.

This sequence joins TRBV20-1 and TRBJ2-5; 7 nucleotides agree with TRBD1. Looked up from germline, CDR1 is DFQATT and CDR2 is SNEGSKA (reference sequence). This CDR3 is built from 13 residues. V gave up 3 bases and J gave up 4 bases; unmatched junction bases: 5. The CDR3 sequence is CSARKTGRETQYF. The CDR3 DNA follows: TGCAGTGCTAGGAAGACAGGGAGAGAGACCCAGTACTTC.

This clonotype came up a few times. CDR3 DNA: TGTGCCAGCAGCTATGGGGAGAGTCAAAGCAATGAGCAGTTCTTC. This encodes CASSYGESQSNEQFF. The V call is TRBV12-3 or TRBV12-4, the J call TRBJ2-1; D possibly corresponds to TRBD2 (5 bases). Trimming left V 6 bases short and J 6 bases short, with 18 bases between. The length of the CDR3 is 15 residues.

This clonotype was seen many times. The gene calls are TRBV12-3 or TRBV12-4 and TRBJ1-1; no definite D call. Between the trimmed V and J ends, which lost 5 bases and 1 base, there was a span of 2 bases. The CDR3 runs to 11 residues. CDR3 loop: CASSRNTEAFF. CDR3 sequence (DNA): TGTGCCAGCAGTCGGAACACTGAAGCTTTCTTT.